The T cell receptor beta chain described here comes from a study of vaccination and CD4 T cells after COVID-19. Study-wide background: Four females and six males made up the convalescents, two of whom were Hispanic. Post-COVID sampling occurred a median 101 days after diagnosis (range 35 to 161).

CD4+ T cells that had been cultured provided DNA sequenced with the Oncomine TCR Beta short-read assay. Genomic DNA was isolated from cultured CD4+ T cells. TCRdb called the PCR reads again in MiXCR, with one record for every CDR3 protein. The repertoire holds roughly 20,000 distinct CDR3 sequences, with roughly 27% as singletons. Documented treatment: approximately nine-day PBMC culture with coronavirus spike peptide pools or control peptides (ViraFEST assay). Note on this clonotype: Its antigen is as yet unknown.

The TCR comes from a human donor with COVID-19. The sequenced material came from cultured CD4+ T cells from blood.

CDR3 sequence: CASSPSWASYEQYF. In DNA, the CDR3 is TGCGCCAGCAGCCCGTCCTGGGCCTCCTACGAGCAGTACTTC. V usage is TRBV5-1 and J usage is TRBJ2-7; D uncertain. CDR1 and CDR2 from the germline V gene are SGHRS and YFSETQ. V was clipped by 4 bases and J by 0 bases, with 11 bases between them. The CDR3 has 14 amino acids.